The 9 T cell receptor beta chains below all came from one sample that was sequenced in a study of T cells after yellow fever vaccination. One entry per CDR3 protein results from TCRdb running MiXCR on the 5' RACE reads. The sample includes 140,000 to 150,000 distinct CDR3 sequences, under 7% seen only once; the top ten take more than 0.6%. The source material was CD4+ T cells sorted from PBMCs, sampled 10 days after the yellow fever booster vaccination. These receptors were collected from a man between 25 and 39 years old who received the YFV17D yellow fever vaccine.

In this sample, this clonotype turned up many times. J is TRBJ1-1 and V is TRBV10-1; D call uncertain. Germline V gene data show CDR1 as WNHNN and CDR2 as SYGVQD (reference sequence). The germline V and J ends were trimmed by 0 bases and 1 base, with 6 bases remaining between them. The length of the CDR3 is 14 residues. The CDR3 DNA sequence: TGCGCCAGCAGTGAGTCCGACAAGAACACTGAAGCTTTCTTT. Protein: CASSESDKNTEAFF.

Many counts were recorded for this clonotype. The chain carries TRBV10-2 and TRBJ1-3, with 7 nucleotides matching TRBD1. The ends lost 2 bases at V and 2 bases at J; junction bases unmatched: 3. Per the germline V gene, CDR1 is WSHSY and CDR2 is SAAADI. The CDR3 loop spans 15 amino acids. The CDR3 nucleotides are TGCGCCAGCAGTGAGGTTACAGGGGCTGGAAACACCATATATTTT. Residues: CASSEVTGAGNTIYF.

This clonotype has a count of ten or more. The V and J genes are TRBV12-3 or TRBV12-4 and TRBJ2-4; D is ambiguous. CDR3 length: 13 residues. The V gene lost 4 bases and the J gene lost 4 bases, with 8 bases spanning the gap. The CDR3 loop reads CASSWVGKNIQYF. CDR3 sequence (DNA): TGTGCCAGCAGTTGGGTCGGGAAAAACATTCAGTACTTC.

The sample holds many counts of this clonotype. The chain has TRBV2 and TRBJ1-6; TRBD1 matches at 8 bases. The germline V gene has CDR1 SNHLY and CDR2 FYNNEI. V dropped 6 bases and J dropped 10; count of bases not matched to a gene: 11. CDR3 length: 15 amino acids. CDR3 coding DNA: TGTGCCAGCAGCGCGGAGGCAGGGGGCTGGTCACCCCTCCACTTT. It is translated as CASSAEAGGWSPLHF.

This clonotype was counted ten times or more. The CDR3 coding sequence is TGTGCCAGCAGCACCCGGGACAAACAACGGTTCCCCCTTATGGAGCAGTACTTC. It is translated as CASSTRDKQRFPLMEQYF. The chain links TRBV11-2 to TRBJ2-7, with D possibly TRBD1 on 6 matching bases. The CDR3 is made up of 18 amino acids. The germline V and J ends were trimmed by 5 bases and 7 bases, with 30 bases remaining between them. Germline values: CDR1 SGHAT, CDR2 FQNNGV.

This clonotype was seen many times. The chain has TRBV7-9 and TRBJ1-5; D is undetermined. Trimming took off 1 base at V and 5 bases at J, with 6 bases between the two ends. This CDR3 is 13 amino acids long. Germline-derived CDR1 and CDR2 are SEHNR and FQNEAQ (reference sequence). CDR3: CASSLDRYQPQHF. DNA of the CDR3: TGTGCCAGCAGCTTAGACCGCTATCAGCCCCAGCATTTT. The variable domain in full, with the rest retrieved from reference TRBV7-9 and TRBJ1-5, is DTGVSQNPRHKITKRGQNVTFRCDPISEHNRLYWYRQTLGQGPEFLTYFQNEAQLEKSRLLSDRFSAERPKGSFSTLEIQRTEQGDSAMYLCASSLDRYQPQHFGDGTRLSIL.

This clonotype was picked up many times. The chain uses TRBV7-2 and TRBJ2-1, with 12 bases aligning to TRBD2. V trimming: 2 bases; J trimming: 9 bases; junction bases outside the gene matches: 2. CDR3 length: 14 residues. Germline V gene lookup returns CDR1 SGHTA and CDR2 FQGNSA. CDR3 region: CASSLTSGRTEQFF. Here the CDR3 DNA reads TGTGCCAGCAGCTTAACTAGCGGGAGGACTGAGCAGTTCTTC.

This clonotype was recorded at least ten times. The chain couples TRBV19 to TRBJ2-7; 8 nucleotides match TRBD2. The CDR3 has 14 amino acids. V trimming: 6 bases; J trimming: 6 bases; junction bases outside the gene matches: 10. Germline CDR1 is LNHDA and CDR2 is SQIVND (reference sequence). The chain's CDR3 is CASSLGLGVGEQYF. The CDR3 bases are TGTGCCAGTAGCCTGGGACTAGGGGTCGGCGAGCAGTACTTC. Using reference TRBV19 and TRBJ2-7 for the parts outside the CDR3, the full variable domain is DGGITQSPKYLFRKEGQNVTLSCEQNLNHDAMYWYRQDPGQGLRLIYYSQIVNDFQKGDIAEGYSVSREKKESFPLTVTSAQKNPTAFYLCASSLGLGVGEQYFGPGTRLTVT.

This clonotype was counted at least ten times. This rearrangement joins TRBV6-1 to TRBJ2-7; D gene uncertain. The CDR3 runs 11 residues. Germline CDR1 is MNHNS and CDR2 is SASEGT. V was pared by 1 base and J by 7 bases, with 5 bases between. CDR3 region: CASSEVLEQYF. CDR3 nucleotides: TGTGCCAGCAGTGAAGTCCTTGAGCAGTACTTC.